This TCR beta chain was sequenced during a study of blood T cell repertoires in COVID-19. Study-wide background: Samples of COVID-19 (acute and convalescent) were obtained from the United States, Italy and Spain. Sample material is recorded as cDNA or gDNA derived from T cells, B-cell-depleted T cells, or PBMCs.

The authors' processing: Reference gene primer amplification in the assay estimated nucleated cell counts. TCRdb's copy holds only in-frame clones and misses some; the assay was immunoSEQ multiplex PCR. The DNA gave D and trimming, while V, J and clone size come from that table. In the table there are 98,000 or so clones, 70% to 85% of which are singletons. The CDR3 has 15 residues. V gave up 1 base and J gave up 0 bases, with 9 bases separating them. In germline, CDR1 is SGHTA, CDR2 FQGNSA. The rearrangement joins TRBV7-2 to TRBJ1-1, with unresolved D. The sample comprised peripheral blood. The sequence came from a woman aged 40-49 years with acute or convalescent COVID-19. The CDR3 region has the DNA TGTGCCAGCAGCTTAGGAGGGTCGATGAACACTGAAGCTTTCTTT. It encodes CASSLGGSMNTEAFF.